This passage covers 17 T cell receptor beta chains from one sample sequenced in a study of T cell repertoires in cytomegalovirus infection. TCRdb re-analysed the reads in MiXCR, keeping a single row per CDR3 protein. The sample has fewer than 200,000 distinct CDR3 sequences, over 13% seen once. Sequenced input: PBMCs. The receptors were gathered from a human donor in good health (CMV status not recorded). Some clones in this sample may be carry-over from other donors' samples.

The CDR3 spells CASSLGQGIVYEQYF. The CDR3 bases are TGTGCCAGCAGTTTGGGACAGGGGATAGTCTACGAGCAGTACTTC. The rearrangement joins TRBV6-5 to TRBJ2-7; 10 bases agree with TRBD1. Germline V gives CDR1 MNHEY, CDR2 SVGAGI. This CDR3 contains 15 residues. Trimming removed 4 bases from V and 3 bases from J; junction bases left unmatched: 6.

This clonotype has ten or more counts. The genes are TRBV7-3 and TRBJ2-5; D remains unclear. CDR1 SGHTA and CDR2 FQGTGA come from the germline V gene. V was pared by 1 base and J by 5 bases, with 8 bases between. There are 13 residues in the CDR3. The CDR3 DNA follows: TGTGCCAGCAGCTTAAAGGTGGGGGAGACCCAGTACTTC. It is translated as CASSLKVGETQYF.

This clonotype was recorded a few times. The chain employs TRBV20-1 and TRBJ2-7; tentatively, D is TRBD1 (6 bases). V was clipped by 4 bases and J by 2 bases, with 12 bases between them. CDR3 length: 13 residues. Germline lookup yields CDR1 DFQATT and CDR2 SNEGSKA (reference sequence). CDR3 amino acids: CSAIDRNPYEQYF. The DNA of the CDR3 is TGCAGTGCTATCGACAGGAATCCCTACGAGCAGTACTTC.

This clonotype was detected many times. CDR3 nucleotides: TGCGCCAGCAGCCAAGCGGGAGGGTGGAACACTGAAGCTTTCTTT. Its translation: CASSQAGGWNTEAFF. V gene TRBV4-1 combines with J gene TRBJ1-1; D remains ambiguous. Germline CDR1 MGHRA, CDR2 YSYEKL. V was clipped by 1 base and J by 1 base, with 10 bases between them. This CDR3 has 15 amino acids.

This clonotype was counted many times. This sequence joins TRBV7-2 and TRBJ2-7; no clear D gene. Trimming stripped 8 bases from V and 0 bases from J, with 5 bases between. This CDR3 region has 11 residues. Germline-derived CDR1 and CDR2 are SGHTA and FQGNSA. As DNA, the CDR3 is TGTGCCAGCGGACCCTCCTACGAGCAGTACTTC. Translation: CASGPSYEQYF.

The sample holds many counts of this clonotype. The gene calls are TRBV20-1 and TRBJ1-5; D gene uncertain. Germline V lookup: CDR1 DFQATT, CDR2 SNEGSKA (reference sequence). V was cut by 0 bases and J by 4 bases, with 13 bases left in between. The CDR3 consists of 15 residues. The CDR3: CSARERVIGNQPQHF. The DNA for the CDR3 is TGCAGTGCTAGAGAGAGAGTAATCGGGAATCAGCCCCAGCATTTT.

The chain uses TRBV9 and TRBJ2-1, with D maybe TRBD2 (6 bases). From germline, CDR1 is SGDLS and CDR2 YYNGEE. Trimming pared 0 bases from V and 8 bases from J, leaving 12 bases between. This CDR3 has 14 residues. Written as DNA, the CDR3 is TGTGCCAGCAGCGTAGGTGGGACTTTCGATGAGCAGTTCTTC. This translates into CASSVGGTFDEQFF.

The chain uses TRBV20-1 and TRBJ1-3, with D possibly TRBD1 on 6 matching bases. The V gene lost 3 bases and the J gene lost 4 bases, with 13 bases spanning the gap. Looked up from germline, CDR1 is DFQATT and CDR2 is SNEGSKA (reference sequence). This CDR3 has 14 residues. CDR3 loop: CSARVDRMGNTIYF. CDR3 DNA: TGCAGTGCTAGGGTAGACAGGATGGGAAACACCATATATTTT.

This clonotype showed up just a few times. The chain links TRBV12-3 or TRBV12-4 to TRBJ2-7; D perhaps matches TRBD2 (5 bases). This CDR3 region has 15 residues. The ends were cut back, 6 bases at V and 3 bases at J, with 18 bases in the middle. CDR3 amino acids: CASSRLGTEGYEQYF. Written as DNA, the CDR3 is TGTGCCAGCAGCCGCCTAGGTACAGAGGGCTACGAGCAGTACTTC.

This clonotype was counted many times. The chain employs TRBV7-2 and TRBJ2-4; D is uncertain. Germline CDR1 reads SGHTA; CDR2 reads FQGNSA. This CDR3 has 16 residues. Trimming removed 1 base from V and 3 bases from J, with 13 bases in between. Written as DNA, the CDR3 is TGTGCCAGCAGCTTAGATGGGTATATTGTCAAAAACATTCAGTACTTC. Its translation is CASSLDGYIVKNIQYF.

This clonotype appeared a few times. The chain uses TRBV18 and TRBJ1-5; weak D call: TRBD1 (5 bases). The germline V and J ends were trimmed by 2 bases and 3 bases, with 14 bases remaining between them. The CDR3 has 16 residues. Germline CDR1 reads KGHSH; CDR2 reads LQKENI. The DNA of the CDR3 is TGTGCCAGCTCACCAGCTTCCAGCAGGGCCAATCAGCCCCAGCATTTT. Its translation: CASSPASSRANQPQHF.

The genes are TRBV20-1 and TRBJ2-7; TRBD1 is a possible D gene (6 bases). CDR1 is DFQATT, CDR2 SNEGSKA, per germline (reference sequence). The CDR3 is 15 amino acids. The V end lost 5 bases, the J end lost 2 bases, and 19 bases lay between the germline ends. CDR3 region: CSAEEGDRITYEQYF. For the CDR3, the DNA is TGCAGTGCTGAAGAAGGTGACAGGATAACCTACGAGCAGTACTTC.

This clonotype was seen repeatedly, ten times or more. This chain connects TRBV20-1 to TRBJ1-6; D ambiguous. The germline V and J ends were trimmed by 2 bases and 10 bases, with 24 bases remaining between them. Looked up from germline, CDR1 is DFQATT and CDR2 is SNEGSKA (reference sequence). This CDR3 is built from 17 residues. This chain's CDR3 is CSARPLAGEVVISPLHF. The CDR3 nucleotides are TGCAGTGCTAGACCCCTCGCGGGAGAGGTTGTGATATCACCCCTCCACTTT.

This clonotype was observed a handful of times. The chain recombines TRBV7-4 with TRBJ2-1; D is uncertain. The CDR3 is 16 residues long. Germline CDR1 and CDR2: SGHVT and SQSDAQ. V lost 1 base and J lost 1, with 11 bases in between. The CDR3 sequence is CASSLDGSWSYNEQFF. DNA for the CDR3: TGTGCCAGCAGCTTAGACGGCAGTTGGTCCTACAATGAGCAGTTCTTC.

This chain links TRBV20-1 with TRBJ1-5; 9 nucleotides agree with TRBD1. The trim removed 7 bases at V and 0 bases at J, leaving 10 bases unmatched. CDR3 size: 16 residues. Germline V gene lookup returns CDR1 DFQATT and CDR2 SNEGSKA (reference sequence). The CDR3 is CSVTDRGSYSNQPQHF. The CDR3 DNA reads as TGCAGTGTCACGGACAGGGGATCATATAGCAATCAGCCCCAGCATTTT.

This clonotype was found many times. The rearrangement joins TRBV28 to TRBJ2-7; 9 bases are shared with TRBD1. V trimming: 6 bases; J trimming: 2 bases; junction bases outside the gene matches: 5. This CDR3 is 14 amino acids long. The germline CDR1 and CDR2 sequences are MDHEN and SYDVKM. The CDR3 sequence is CASRLGTGTYEQYF. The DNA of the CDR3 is TGTGCCAGCAGACTTGGGACAGGGACCTACGAGCAGTACTTC.

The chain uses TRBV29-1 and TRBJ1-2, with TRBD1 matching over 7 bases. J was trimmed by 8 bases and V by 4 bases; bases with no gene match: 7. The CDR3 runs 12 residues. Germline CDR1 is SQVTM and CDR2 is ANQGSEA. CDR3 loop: CSVGEGATGYTF. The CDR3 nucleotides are TGCAGCGTTGGAGAGGGGGCGACGGGCTACACCTTC.